The 27 T cell receptor beta chains below were found in one sample sequenced in a study of cytomegalovirus exposure and HLA in healthy donors. This table comes from immunoSEQ multiplex PCR, and its TCRdb copy is limited to in-frame clones, with some not included. The data show about 220,000 clones, with approximately 86% seen just once and 2.9% held by the top ten. The sequenced sample consisted of PBMCs. The receptors stem from a young woman in good health and CMV-seronegative.

J is TRBJ2-5 and V is TRBV29-1; possibly TRBD2 for D (5 bases). Trimming cost V 0 bases and J 10 bases, with 9 bases left between them. Germline loops: CDR1 SQVTM, CDR2 ANQGSEA. The CDR3 is 11 residues long. CDR3 sequence: CSVEELGDQYF. The CDR3 coding sequence is TGCAGCGTTGAAGAGCTGGGAGACCAGTACTTC.

The chain joins TRBV2 to TRBJ2-1; tentatively, D is TRBD2 (5 bases). The CDR3 runs 12 residues. Germline lookup yields CDR1 SNHLY and CDR2 FYNNEI. Trimming shortened V by 0 bases and J by 10 bases, and 7 bases separated the two germline ends. The CDR3 DNA is TGTGCCAGCAGTGAAGCGAGGGAAGAGCAGTTCTTC. Residues: CASSEAREEQFF. Full variable domain (rest looked up from reference TRBV2 and TRBJ2-1): EPEVTQTPSHQVTQMGQEVILRCVPISNHLYFYWYRQILGQKVEFLVSFYNNEISEKSEIFDDQFSVERPDGSNFTLKIRSTKLEDSAMYFCASSEAREEQFFGPGTRLTVL.

DNA of the CDR3: TGTGCCAGCAGTTTATATAGCGGGAGTTTTAATGAGCAGTTCTTC. The encoded protein is CASSLYSGSFNEQFF. The chain is built from TRBV27 and TRBJ2-1; TRBD2 aligns across 9 bases. Per the germline V gene, CDR1 is MNHEY and CDR2 is SMNVEV (reference sequence). CDR3 size: 15 residues. The V segment lost 1 base and the J segment 7 bases; nucleotides outside the gene matches: 5.

The chain has TRBV28 and TRBJ2-3; D perhaps matches TRBD2 (5 bases). V was shortened by 2 bases and J by 5 bases, with 14 bases between the two germline ends. Per germline, CDR1 MDHEN and CDR2 SYDVKM. CDR3 length: 15 residues. CDR3 DNA sequence: TGTGCCAGCAGTTTAACAGCGAGGGTCAGAGATACGCAGTATTTT. It is translated as CASSLTARVRDTQYF. Full variable domain (outside the CDR3, taken from reference TRBV28 and TRBJ2-3): DVKVTQSSRYLVKRTGEKVFLECVQDMDHENMFWYRQDPGLGLRLIYFSYDVKMKEKGDIPEGYSVSREKKERFSLILESASTNQTSMYLCASSLTARVRDTQYFGPGTRLTVL.

The chain links TRBV27 to TRBJ2-7; a weak D match, TRBD1 (6 bases). Germline V gene sequence: CDR1 MNHEY, CDR2 SMNVEV (reference sequence). The CDR3 is 16 residues long. The V gene lost 5 bases and the J gene lost 6 bases, with 23 bases spanning the gap. This CDR3 is CASSLVHPGEFGEQYF. In DNA form, the CDR3 reads TGTGCCAGCAGTCTCGTCCATCCAGGGGAGTTCGGCGAGCAGTACTTC.

In this sample, this clone turned up once. The gene calls are TRBV5-6 and TRBJ1-1; no firm D call. The CDR3 runs 14 residues. Trimming removed 1 base from V and 3 bases from J, with 10 bases in between. Germline values: CDR1 SGHDT, CDR2 YYEEEE. This chain's CDR3 is CASSLFVGHTEAFF. The CDR3 DNA follows: TGTGCCAGCAGCTTGTTCGTTGGGCACACTGAAGCTTTCTTT.

V gene TRBV27 combines with J gene TRBJ1-4; no reliable D call. CDR1 MNHEY and CDR2 SMNVEV come from the germline V gene (reference sequence). This CDR3 has 15 residues. V was shortened by 2 bases and J by 0 bases, with 7 bases between the two germline ends. DNA for the CDR3: TGTGCCAGCAGTTTAGGAGCGGCAACTAATGAAAAACTGTTTTTT. This codes for CASSLGAATNEKLFF.

V and J are TRBV28 and TRBJ2-7, with D maybe TRBD1 (6 bases). CDR1 and CDR2 (germline): MDHEN, SYDVKM. V was pared by 6 bases and J by 2 bases, with 14 bases between. The CDR3 consists of 14 residues. The CDR3 protein is CASSRTDRTYEQYF. The CDR3, as DNA: TGTGCCAGCAGCCGGACAGATCGAACCTACGAGCAGTACTTC.

This chain's CDR3 is CASSLEGGDQPQHF. Written as DNA, the CDR3 is TGTGCCAGCAGCTTAGAAGGCGGAGATCAGCCCCAGCATTTT. The chain is built from TRBV7-9 and TRBJ1-5; D remains unclear. The germline CDR1 and CDR2 sequences are SEHNR and FQNEAQ (reference sequence). CDR3 length: 14 amino acids. Trimming stripped 1 base from V and 5 bases from J, with 9 bases between.

The rearrangement links TRBV19 to TRBJ1-5; 8 bases fit TRBD1. Germline CDR1 LNHDA, CDR2 SQIVND (reference sequence). This CDR3 spans 16 amino acids. Trimming took 0 bases from V and 3 from J; bases not matched to a gene: 4. This CDR3 is CASSIDLTGANQPQHF. The DNA of the CDR3 is TGTGCCAGTAGTATAGACCTGACAGGGGCCAATCAGCCCCAGCATTTT.

V and J are TRBV4-1 and TRBJ2-7; weak D call: TRBD2 (6 bases). The V end was cut by 0 bases, the J end by 2 bases, with 11 bases between. CDR3 length equals 15 residues. CDR1 and CDR2 (germline): MGHRA, YSYEKL. CDR3: CASSQELWTTYEQYF. The CDR3 coding sequence is TGCGCCAGCAGCCAAGAGTTGTGGACTACCTACGAGCAGTACTTC.

This sequence joins TRBV2 and TRBJ2-1; TRBD2 matches at 7 bases. The CDR3 totals 18 residues. The junction had 14 bases not matched to a gene; V was cut back by 6 bases and J by 0 bases. Germline CDR1 SNHLY, CDR2 FYNNEI. The CDR3, as DNA: TGTGCCAGCAGAATCCCCAGGGATAGCGGGTCCTCCTACAATGAGCAGTTCTTC. Its translation: CASRIPRDSGSSYNEQFF.

The chain links TRBV28 to TRBJ2-6; a possible D gene is TRBD2 (5 bases). V gave up 4 bases and J gave up 0 bases, with 13 bases separating them. Germline V gives CDR1 MDHEN, CDR2 SYDVKM. This CDR3 is 17 amino acids long. The chain's CDR3 is CASSSPGFSSGANVLTF. The CDR3 DNA reads TGTGCCAGCAGTTCCCCGGGGTTTAGCTCTGGGGCCAACGTCCTGACTTTC.

V usage is TRBV5-1 and J usage is TRBJ2-2; D perhaps matches TRBD2 (6 bases). The CDR3 runs to 20 residues. CDR1 and CDR2 from the germline V gene are SGHRS and YFSETQ. The germline V and J ends were trimmed by 3 bases and 0 bases, with 24 bases remaining between them. CDR3 DNA sequence: TGCGCCAGCAGCTCCCCCGGATCTAGCGATCCCGTCGCGAACACCGGGGAGCTGTTTTTT. Its protein is CASSSPGSSDPVANTGELFF.

The genes are TRBV6-5 and TRBJ1-2; weak D call: TRBD1 (5 bases). The CDR3 is made up of 14 amino acids. V was cut by 2 bases and J by 4 bases, with 11 bases left in between. Germline V gene lookup returns CDR1 MNHEY and CDR2 SVGAGI. The CDR3, as DNA: TGTGCCAGCAGTTACCAGGGAATTGTCTATGGCTACACCTTC. It translates to CASSYQGIVYGYTF.

This clone appeared a single time. V usage is TRBV12-5 and J usage is TRBJ2-2; 9 positions match TRBD1. Germline-derived CDR1 and CDR2 are LGHNT and FRNRAP. J lost 6 bases, V lost 6 bases, and 8 bases had no gene match. The CDR3 is 15 residues long. Written as DNA, the CDR3 is TGTGCTAGTGGACCGGACAGGGGAGGACCCGGGGAGCTGTTTTTT. Protein sequence: CASGPDRGGPGELFF.

The chain combines TRBV6-5 with TRBJ1-2; weak D call: TRBD1 (6 bases). The ends were cut back, 0 bases at V and 5 bases at J, with 16 bases in the middle. This CDR3 has 16 residues. Germline V gene lookup returns CDR1 MNHEY and CDR2 SVGAGI. The CDR3 region has the DNA TGTGCCAGCAGTTACTCGAGGGGGACAACCCCTTATGGCTACACCTTC. Encoded protein: CASSYSRGTTPYGYTF.

The chain uses TRBV6-6 and TRBJ1-5, with D unclear. V was cut by 10 bases and J by 0 bases, with 13 bases left in between. The CDR3 contains 14 residues. The germline gives CDR1 MNHNY, CDR2 SVGAGI (reference sequence). The CDR3 here is CATSRTNSNQPQHF. The CDR3 DNA is TGTGCCACCAGCAGAACCAATAGCAATCAGCCCCAGCATTTT.

This chain uses TRBV9 with TRBJ2-1, with 11 positions matching TRBD2. The CDR3 extends over 16 amino acids. V was pared by 4 bases and J by 6 bases, with 9 bases of the junction left unmatched. Germline CDR1 SGDLS, CDR2 YYNGEE. CDR3 sequence (DNA): TGTGCCAGCAGCCCGCTCAGACTAGCGGGAAGCAATGAGCAGTTCTTC. This codes for CASSPLRLAGSNEQFF. Together with reference TRBV9 and TRBJ2-1, the CDR3 gives the full variable domain: DSGVTQTPKHLITATGQRVTLRCSPRSGDLSVYWYQQSLDQGLQFLIQYYNGEERAKGNILERFSAQQFPDLHSELNLSSLELGDSALYFCASSPLRLAGSNEQFFGPGTRLTVL.

This sequence joins TRBV28 and TRBJ1-1; 8 bases align to TRBD1. Trimming cost V 2 bases and J 11 bases; bases outside gene matches: 10. There are 14 residues in the CDR3. The germline V gene has CDR1 MDHEN and CDR2 SYDVKM. This CDR3 is CASSLRDRSTGAFF. For the CDR3, the DNA is TGTGCCAGCAGTTTAAGGGACAGGTCCACTGGGGCTTTCTTT.

The rearrangement joins TRBV10-3 to TRBJ2-5, with TRBD2 matching over 9 bases. Trimming cost V 3 bases and J 3 bases; bases outside gene matches: 5. This CDR3 contains 15 residues. CDR1 and CDR2 from the germline V gene are ENHRY and SYGVKD. CDR3 DNA: TGTGCCATCAGTGACATGGTAGCGGGAGAAGAGACCCAGTACTTC. Its translation: CAISDMVAGEETQYF.

This chain joins TRBV30 and TRBJ2-5; TRBD1 matches 7 bases. CDR3 length equals 13 residues. CDR1 and CDR2 from the germline V gene are GTSNPN and SVGIG (reference sequence). The J segment lost 1 base and the V segment lost 2 bases, leaving 1 base of the junction unmatched. The CDR3 DNA is TGTGCCTGGAGTCGGACAGGCCAAGAGACCCAGTACTTC. Translating gives CAWSRTGQETQYF. The full variable domain, rest sourced from reference TRBV30 and TRBJ2-5, is SQTIHQWPATLVQPVGSPLSLECTVEGTSNPNLYWYRQAAGRGLQLLFYSVGIGQISSEVPQNLSASRPQDRQFILSSKKLLLSDSGFYLCAWSRTGQETQYFGPGTRLLVL.

This chain joins TRBV20-1 and TRBJ2-5, with no clear D. CDR1 and CDR2 from the germline V gene are DFQATT and SNEGSKA (reference sequence). The germline V and J ends were trimmed by 7 bases and 3 bases, with 9 bases remaining between them. The CDR3 spans 11 residues. DNA for the CDR3: TGCAGTGAGTTAGTTGAAGAGACCCAGTACTTC. This codes for CSELVEETQYF.

The gene calls are TRBV11-3 and TRBJ2-2; 7 bases line up with TRBD1. The CDR3 has 15 amino acids. The V segment lost 4 bases and the J segment 0 bases; nucleotides outside the gene matches: 2. Germline CDR1 is SGHNT and CDR2 is YENEEA. CDR3 residues: CASSSGTANTGELFF. In nucleotides, the CDR3 is TGTGCCAGCAGCTCCGGGACAGCGAACACCGGGGAGCTGTTTTTT. Looking up the rest from reference TRBV11-3 and TRBJ2-2 gives the full variable domain: EAGVVQSPRYKIIEKKQPVAFWCNPISGHNTLYWYLQNLGQGPELLIRYENEEAVDDSQLPKDRFSAERLKGVDSTLKIQPAELGDSAVYLCASSSGTANTGELFFGEGSRLTVL.

The chain links TRBV29-1 to TRBJ2-5; 7 bases line up with TRBD1. The germline V gene has CDR1 SQVTM and CDR2 ANQGSEA. The CDR3 is made up of 12 amino acids. The V segment lost 5 bases and the J segment 5 bases; nucleotides outside the gene matches: 5. Here the CDR3 reads CSVTSTGETQYF. CDR3 DNA sequence: TGCAGCGTTACCTCGACAGGGGAGACCCAGTACTTC.

The chain uses TRBV28 and TRBJ2-7; 10 bases line up with TRBD1. V dropped 4 bases and J dropped 3; count of bases not matched to a gene: 6. The V gene's germline CDR1 is MDHEN and CDR2 SYDVKM. The CDR3 consists of 15 residues. CDR3 residues: CASSYRDRGGYEQYF. DNA of the CDR3: TGTGCCAGCAGTTACCGGGACAGGGGTGGCTACGAGCAGTACTTC.

The J gene is TRBJ1-1, the V gene TRBV7-9; unclear D gene. This CDR3 has 16 residues. Germline V lookup: CDR1 SEHNR, CDR2 FQNEAQ (reference sequence). The V gene lost 5 bases and the J gene lost 5 bases, with 21 bases spanning the gap. This CDR3 reads CASSLPTREFGTEAFF. In nucleotides, the CDR3 is TGTGCCAGCAGCCTCCCTACGCGGGAGTTTGGAACTGAAGCTTTCTTT. Complete variable domain (other parts from reference TRBV7-9 and TRBJ1-1): DTGVSQNPRHKITKRGQNVTFRCDPISEHNRLYWYRQTLGQGPEFLTYFQNEAQLEKSRLLSDRFSAERPKGSFSTLEIQRTEQGDSAMYLCASSLPTREFGTEAFFGQGTRLTVV.